The 8 T cell receptor beta chains below all came from one sample that was sequenced in a study of human T cells and chemical hapten exposure. TCRdb passed the RACE reads through MiXCR, listing each CDR3 protein once. The table records about 130,000 distinct CDR3 sequences, about 9.4% of them present only once. The time point was: healthy volunteer bleed at 2 weeks. Unfractionated whole blood yielded the extracted total RNA. What was sequenced was whole blood. The receptors come from a male donor in good health. Some clones in this sample may be carry-over from other donors' samples.

In this sample, this clonotype turned up a few times. The V gene is TRBV12-3 or TRBV12-4, the J gene TRBJ1-2, with 8 bases identical to TRBD1. This CDR3 is built from 14 residues. V lost 7 bases to trimming and J lost 3 bases; unmatched junction nucleotides: 7. This chain's CDR3 is CASNRQGRHYGYTF. CDR3 in DNA: TGTGCCAGCAATCGACAGGGGCGCCACTATGGCTACACCTTC.

This clonotype has more than one count but fewer than ten. Compared with germline, one end of the junction differs, possibly owing to a read error. This chain connects TRBV6-2 or TRBV6-3 to TRBJ1-5; the match to TRBD1 covers 10 bases. The germline V gene has CDR1 MNHEY and CDR2 SVGEGT. This CDR3 spans 19 amino acids. The CDR3 sequence is CASRYYRDRGSSSNQPQHF. The CDR3 nucleotides are TGTGCCAGCAGATACTACCGGGACAGGGGTTCTAGTAGCAATCAGCCCCAGCATTTT.

Turning to this clonotype: A read error may account for a junction end that differs from germline. This chain connects TRBV12-3 or TRBV12-4 to TRBJ2-5; 9 bases are shared with TRBD1. This CDR3 spans 14 amino acids. Here the CDR3 reads CASNLQGARETQYF. The CDR3 DNA follows: TGTGCCAGCAATTTACAGGGGGCCCGAGAGACCCAGTACTTC.

The CDR3 loop is CASSLSKYNLLAKNIQYF. For the CDR3, the DNA is TGTGCCAGCAGCTTATCGAAATACAACCTTTTAGCCAAAAACATTCAGTACTTC. The rearrangement joins TRBV11-3 to TRBJ2-4; no clear D. V was pared by 2 bases and J by 0 bases, with 17 bases between. From germline, CDR1 is SGHNT and CDR2 YENEEA. The CDR3 has 18 amino acids.

This clonotype was counted ten times or more. The CDR3, as DNA: TGCAGCTCACTAGGCCGGGGGGCGTTGAACACTGAAGCTTTCTTT. Its translation is CSSLGRGALNTEAFF. The chain is built from TRBV29-1 and TRBJ1-1; D perhaps matches TRBD1 (6 bases). This CDR3 comprises 15 residues. The germline V gene has CDR1 SQVTM and CDR2 ANQGSEA. The V and J ends lost 8 bases and 0 bases respectively, with 19 bases between them.

The CDR3 nucleotides read TGTGCCAGCAGCCCGATAAGGACAGAACTTGACGGGGAGCTGTTTTTT. Its protein product is CASSPIRTELDGELFF. The V call is TRBV9, the J call TRBJ2-2; tentatively, D is TRBD1 (6 bases). This CDR3 spans 16 amino acids. Between the trimmed V and J ends, which lost 4 bases and 7 bases, there was a span of 20 bases. Looked up from germline, CDR1 is SGDLS and CDR2 is YYNGEE.

This clonotype was observed a handful of times. The CDR3 DNA sequence: TGTGCCATCAGTGAGTCTCTAGCGGGAGGCGATACGCAGTATTTT. It is translated as CAISESLAGGDTQYF. The chain links TRBV10-3 to TRBJ2-3; 11 bases align to TRBD2. Trimming removed 0 bases from V and 6 bases from J; junction bases left unmatched: 2. Germline CDR1 is ENHRY and CDR2 is SYGVKD. The CDR3 runs 15 residues.

V gene TRBV7-2 combines with J gene TRBJ2-3; 8 bases are a match to TRBD2. The CDR3 is 15 amino acids. The germline CDR1 and CDR2 sequences are SGHTA and FQGNSA. The junction had 9 bases not matched to a gene; V was cut back by 5 bases and J by 5 bases. CDR3 in amino acids: CASSPQSGGGDTQYF. Here the CDR3 DNA reads TGTGCCAGCAGCCCGCAGTCGGGGGGGGGAGATACGCAGTATTTT.